The clone carrying this T cell receptor beta chain was observed a single time. The antigen remains unidentified. Produced via immunoSEQ multiplex PCR; TCRdb's table is partial and in-frame only. The sample includes under 150,000 clones, about 90% of them seen just once. The record originates from a study of cytomegalovirus exposure and HLA in healthy donors. Overall study findings and caveats: Among TCR beta chains, those listed as cytomegalovirus-associated numbered around 160. The tendency of first-cohort TCR clusters to co-occur in the 95 to 150 validation repertoires was the finding of a later analysis.

The CDR3 spans 15 residues. V lost 0 bases and J lost 1, with 7 bases in between. The germline gives CDR1 SGDLS, CDR2 YYNGEE. Material for sequencing was PBMCs. The source is a woman under 30 in good health and CMV-seronegative. The chain couples TRBV9 to TRBJ2-2, with a tentative D call TRBD1 (5 bases). Written as DNA, the CDR3 is TGTGCCAGCAGCGTAGCAGGGCAGAACACCGGGGAGCTGTTTTTT. As protein: CASSVAGQNTGELFF. The entire variable domain, with the rest obtained from reference TRBV9 and TRBJ2-2, is as follows: DSGVTQTPKHLITATGQRVTLRCSPRSGDLSVYWYQQSLDQGLQFLIQYYNGEERAKGNILERFSAQQFPDLHSELNLSSLELGDSALYFCASSVAGQNTGELFFGEGSRLTVL.